Following are 16 T cell receptor beta chains from one sample sequenced in a study of early T cells in non-severe SARS-CoV-2 infection. TCRdb re-analysed the 5' RACE reads in MiXCR, keeping a single row per CDR3 protein. The sample carries tens of thousands of distinct CDR3 sequences, 8.7% recorded once. This material consisted of whole blood, taken at baseline. These receptors were collected from an adult who was a healthcare worker with PCR-confirmed SARS-CoV-2 infection or an uninfected control (not recorded which).

The rearrangement links TRBV5-1 to TRBJ2-7, with D unclear. The CDR3 length is 14 residues. Trimming removed 2 bases at V and 1 base at J, with 10 bases between. Germline lookup yields CDR1 SGHRS and CDR2 YFSETQ. The CDR3 spells CASSLRTDSYEQYF. For the CDR3, the DNA is TGCGCCAGCAGCTTAAGGACCGATTCCTACGAGCAGTACTTC.

The chain combines TRBV25-1 with TRBJ2-7; a possible D gene is TRBD2 (7 bases). CDR1 and CDR2 (germline): MGHDK, SYGVNS. There are 15 residues in the CDR3. V lost 7 bases to trimming and J lost 6 bases, with 22 bases between them. The CDR3 protein is CASTRSSGGAAEQYF. CDR3 bases: TGTGCCAGCACCCGAAGCTCGGGGGGCGCGGCCGAGCAGTACTTC.

This chain uses TRBV7-9 with TRBJ2-2, with no clear D. Germline V lookup: CDR1 SEHNR, CDR2 FQNEAQ (reference sequence). V was shortened by 5 bases and J by 5 bases, with 12 bases between the two germline ends. There are 14 residues in the CDR3. CDR3 protein: CASSTVRETGELFF. The DNA of the CDR3 is TGTGCCAGCAGCACCGTTAGGGAAACCGGGGAGCTGTTTTTT.

This clonotype was recorded a few times. V and J are TRBV7-9 and TRBJ1-4; 7 bases are shared with TRBD1. CDR1 SEHNR and CDR2 FQNEAQ come from the germline V gene (reference sequence). This CDR3 is 13 amino acids long. Trimming cost V 7 bases and J 4 bases; bases outside gene matches: 3. The CDR3 here is CASKGAVNEKLFF. CDR3 sequence (DNA): TGTGCCAGCAAGGGGGCGGTTAATGAAAAACTGTTTTTT.

The chain uses TRBV5-1 and TRBJ2-3; tentative D call: TRBD2 (5 bases). The V gene lost 4 bases and the J gene lost 6 bases, with 21 bases spanning the gap. The length of the CDR3 is 16 residues. Germline V lookup: CDR1 SGHRS, CDR2 YFSETQ. The CDR3 sequence is CASSGGQGSVADTQYF. The CDR3 coding sequence is TGCGCCAGCAGCGGAGGCCAAGGGAGTGTAGCGGATACGCAGTATTTT.

At least ten counts were recorded for this clonotype. The V call is TRBV19, the J call TRBJ2-1, with D perhaps TRBD2 (8 bases). This CDR3 has 16 amino acids. Looked up from germline, CDR1 is LNHDA and CDR2 is SQIVND (reference sequence). V lost 5 bases and J lost 4, with 18 bases in between. The CDR3 loop reads CASSSGGTRFYNEQFF. The CDR3 DNA sequence: TGTGCCAGTAGTTCAGGGGGGACTAGGTTTTACAATGAGCAGTTCTTC.

This clonotype was detected only a few times. The chain joins TRBV7-9 to TRBJ2-1; D might be TRBD2 (5 bases). Trimming left V 5 bases short and J 2 bases short, with 10 bases between. In germline, CDR1 is SEHNR, CDR2 FQNEAQ (reference sequence). The CDR3 runs 14 residues. This chain's CDR3 is CASSPAGAYNEQFF. The DNA of the CDR3 is TGTGCCAGCAGCCCGGCCGGGGCCTACAATGAGCAGTTCTTC.

In this sample, this clonotype turned up a few times. The chain is built from TRBV5-1 and TRBJ2-7, with TRBD2 matching over 8 bases. CDR3 size: 16 residues. Germline CDR1 and CDR2: SGHRS and YFSETQ. Losses at the gene ends were 0 bases for V and 5 bases for J; bases not matched to a gene: 10. The CDR3 DNA sequence: TGCGCCAGCAGCTTGGGAGTTGGTCGGGAGGGGAACGAGCAGTACTTC. This gives the protein CASSLGVGREGNEQYF. Full variable domain (rest looked up from reference TRBV5-1 and TRBJ2-7): KAGVTQTPRYLIKTRGQQVTLSCSPISGHRSVSWYQQTPGQGLQFLFEYFSETQRNKGNFPGRFSGRQFSNSRSEMNVSTLELGDSALYLCASSLGVGREGNEQYFGPGTRLTVT.

The chain combines TRBV20-1 with TRBJ1-3; possibly TRBD1 for D (6 bases). This CDR3 is built from 14 residues. Per germline, CDR1 DFQATT and CDR2 SNEGSKA (reference sequence). The V end lost 6 bases, the J end lost 2 bases, and 14 bases lay between the germline ends. CDR3 region: CSAPRGGTGNTIYF. CDR3 sequence (DNA): TGCAGTGCCCCAAGGGGGGGAACTGGAAACACCATATATTTT.

This chain uses TRBV5-1 with TRBJ2-7, with unresolved D. The CDR3 length is 15 residues. Germline V gene lookup returns CDR1 SGHRS and CDR2 YFSETQ. V was clipped by 0 bases and J by 0 bases, with 10 bases between them. CDR3 nucleotides: TGCGCCAGCAGCTTGGTCGGAATCACCTCCTACGAGCAGTACTTC. Residues: CASSLVGITSYEQYF.

This clonotype was seen a few times. V and J are TRBV4-2 and TRBJ2-1; perhaps D is TRBD1 or TRBD2 (5 bases each). Germline assignment: CDR1 LGHNA and CDR2 YNFKEQ. Trimming left V 6 bases short and J 10 bases short, with 16 bases between. CDR3 size: 13 residues. CDR3 protein: CASSWGMKEEQFF. The CDR3 nucleotides read TGTGCCAGCAGTTGGGGGATGAAGGAGGAGCAGTTCTTC.

In this sample, this clonotype turned up many times. This sequence joins TRBV11-2 and TRBJ1-4; TRBD1 matches at 7 bases. Germline CDR1 SGHAT, CDR2 FQNNGV. Trimming took 4 bases from V and 5 from J; bases not matched to a gene: 7. CDR3 length: 15 amino acids. Here the CDR3 DNA reads TGTGCCAGCAGCTCTATCGGGACAGCAAATGAAAAACTGTTTTTT. Its translation: CASSSIGTANEKLFF.

This clonotype was observed a handful of times. The chain uses TRBV29-1 and TRBJ2-7; TRBD1 might be the D (6 bases). The CDR3 is made up of 14 amino acids. The germline V gene has CDR1 SQVTM and CDR2 ANQGSEA. The V gene lost 7 bases and the J gene lost 0 bases, with 16 bases spanning the gap. The CDR3 is CSANGQSGSYEQYF. The CDR3 coding sequence is TGCAGCGCGAACGGACAGTCGGGCTCCTACGAGCAGTACTTC.

Many counts were recorded for this clonotype. This rearrangement joins TRBV11-3 to TRBJ2-1; D remains ambiguous. Per the germline V gene, CDR1 is SGHNT and CDR2 is YENEEA. CDR3 length: 19 residues. Deletions cut 1 base from V and 0 bases from J, with 19 bases between. CDR3: CASSLVSSYRISSYNEQFF. CDR3 DNA sequence: TGTGCCAGCAGCTTAGTTTCGTCGTACCGAATCAGCTCCTACAATGAGCAGTTCTTC. The full variable domain, its missing parts supplied by reference TRBV11-3 and TRBJ2-1, is EAGVVQSPRYKIIEKKQPVAFWCNPISGHNTLYWYLQNLGQGPELLIRYENEEAVDDSQLPKDRFSAERLKGVDSTLKIQPAELGDSAVYLCASSLVSSYRISSYNEQFFGPGTRLTVL.

This rearrangement joins TRBV2 to TRBJ2-2; D not resolved. V lost 7 bases and J lost 4, with 7 bases in between. CDR3 length equals 12 residues. The germline CDR1 and CDR2 sequences are SNHLY and FYNNEI. The CDR3 DNA reads TGTGCCAGCAAGCTTACCACCGGGGAGCTGTTTTTT. This gives the protein CASKLTTGELFF.

This clonotype showed up just a few times. The CDR3 loop is CASSPGPYNEQFF. The DNA of the CDR3 is TGTGCCAGCAGTCCAGGGCCCTACAATGAGCAGTTCTTC. The chain is built from TRBV12-3 or TRBV12-4 and TRBJ2-1; tentatively, D is TRBD1 (5 bases). CDR3 length: 13 residues. Deletions cut 5 bases from V and 2 bases from J, with 7 bases between.